The next 13 T cell receptor beta chains were all read from a single sample in a study of T cell responses to AZD1222 COVID-19 vaccine. Clones were sequenced by immunoSEQ multiplex PCR, and TCRdb holds only the in-frame ones, with some missing. In the table there are just under 55,000 clones, roughly 90% of which are singletons. The sequenced sample was peripheral blood, obtained on day 0 of AZD1222 vaccination. Receptor source: an adult in good health.

The chain combines TRBV7-9 with TRBJ1-1, with D unresolved. V was cut by 7 bases and J by 1 base, with 10 bases left in between. Germline CDR1 reads SEHNR; CDR2 reads FQNEAQ (reference sequence). This CDR3 spans 13 amino acids. Here the CDR3 DNA reads TGTGCCAGCAACGATTATTCGAACACTGAAGCTTTCTTT. Its protein is CASNDYSNTEAFF.

The rearrangement uses TRBV2 and TRBJ2-1; 8 positions match TRBD2. The CDR3 is made up of 16 amino acids. Trimming cost V 5 bases and J 5 bases; bases outside gene matches: 11. Looked up from germline, CDR1 is SNHLY and CDR2 is FYNNEI. The CDR3 is CASSLSGARPNNEQFF. The CDR3 region has the DNA TGTGCCAGCAGTCTTAGCGGGGCCCGACCAAACAATGAGCAGTTCTTC.

CDR3 sequence (DNA): TGTGCCAGCAGCTTAACGCCGCCCGGGACAGTAACGCGAGTTGCAGCTTTCTTT. Protein product: CASSLTPPGTVTRVAAFF. The chain employs TRBV7-3 and TRBJ1-1; 7 positions match TRBD1. Trimming cost V 0 bases and J 10 bases; bases outside gene matches: 20. CDR3 length equals 18 residues. Germline CDR1 reads SGHTA; CDR2 reads FQGTGA.

DNA of the CDR3: TGTGCCTGGAAAGGGGGCGTTGGCTATGGCTACACCTTC. This gives the protein CAWKGGVGYGYTF. This chain links TRBV30 with TRBJ1-2; TRBD1 aligns across 7 bases. V trimming: 4 bases; J trimming: 4 bases; junction bases outside the gene matches: 6. Germline CDR1 reads GTSNPN; CDR2 reads SVGIG (reference sequence). The CDR3 extends over 13 amino acids.

This chain joins TRBV27 and TRBJ1-1; TRBD1 agrees at 7 bases. Germline V lookup: CDR1 MNHEY, CDR2 SMNVEV (reference sequence). The V gene end was trimmed by 2 bases and the J gene end by 0 bases; junction bases not matched to a gene: 6. CDR3 length: 16 residues. The CDR3 coding sequence is TGTGCCAGCAGTTTACAGACAGGGCGAATGAACACTGAAGCTTTCTTT. Protein product: CASSLQTGRMNTEAFF.

The sample holds one count of this clone. CDR3 DNA: TGTGCCAGTACCAAAAAGGGAGACTTCAAGCAGTACTTC. Translation gives CASTKKGDFKQYF. The rearrangement links TRBV19 to TRBJ2-7; the D gene is possibly TRBD2 (5 bases). The germline V and J ends were trimmed by 7 bases and 8 bases, with 18 bases remaining between them. Germline V lookup: CDR1 LNHDA, CDR2 SQIVND (reference sequence). This CDR3 contains 13 residues.

V gene TRBV11-2 combines with J gene TRBJ2-5; no clear D. The germline V gene encodes CDR1 SGHAT and CDR2 FQNNGV. Trimming stripped 4 bases from V and 2 bases from J, with 8 bases between. The CDR3 extends over 13 amino acids. CDR3: CASSWAEQETQYF. In nucleotides, the CDR3 is TGTGCCAGCAGCTGGGCAGAACAAGAGACCCAGTACTTC.

V and J are TRBV7-9 and TRBJ2-5; tentative D call: TRBD2 (6 bases). The V end was cut by 1 base, the J end by 3 bases, with 12 bases between. CDR1 SEHNR and CDR2 FQNEAQ come from the germline V gene (reference sequence). This CDR3 spans 15 amino acids. In DNA form, the CDR3 reads TGTGCCAGCAGCTTAGACGGGAGAAGGGAAGAGACCCAGTACTTC. Translation: CASSLDGRREETQYF.

The CDR3 DNA follows: TGCGCCAGCAGCTTGGCAGGTCCCGGGGAGCTGTTTTTT. It yields the protein CASSLAGPGELFF. The chain has TRBV5-1 and TRBJ2-2; D ambiguous. The length of the CDR3 is 13 residues. V shed 0 bases and J shed 6 bases, with 6 bases lying between them. Germline V CDR1 and CDR2: SGHRS, YFSETQ.

The rearrangement joins TRBV10-1 to TRBJ2-2; 7 nucleotides line up with TRBD2. Trimming took 6 bases from V and 0 from J; bases not matched to a gene: 1. Germline V gene lookup returns CDR1 WNHNN and CDR2 SYGVQD (reference sequence). The CDR3 is 14 amino acids. For the CDR3, the DNA is TGCGCCAGCAGAGCGGGGCCGAACACCGGGGAGCTGTTTTTT. It specifies CASRAGPNTGELFF.

The V gene is TRBV19, the J gene TRBJ2-6, with 7 bases that match TRBD1. The V and J ends lost 4 bases and 3 bases, in that order; junction bases with no gene match: 6. The CDR3 is 16 amino acids. Germline CDR1 LNHDA, CDR2 SQIVND (reference sequence). The CDR3 here is CASSTHDRVGANVLTF. As DNA, the CDR3 is TGTGCCAGTAGTACCCATGACAGGGTTGGGGCCAACGTCCTGACTTTC. The full variable domain, rest sourced from reference TRBV19 and TRBJ2-6, is DGGITQSPKYLFRKEGQNVTLSCEQNLNHDAMYWYRQDPGQGLRLIYYSQIVNDFQKGDIAEGYSVSREKKESFPLTVTSAQKNPTAFYLCASSTHDRVGANVLTFGAGSRLTVL.

The genes are TRBV6-5 and TRBJ2-7; D is possibly TRBD1 (6 bases). The CDR3 has 13 residues. Germline V CDR1 and CDR2: MNHEY, SVGAGI. Deletions cut 7 bases from V and 3 bases from J, with 13 bases between. As DNA, the CDR3 is TGTGCCAGCACCCGGGACACCTTCTACGAGCAGTACTTC. Translation: CASTRDTFYEQYF.

The V call is TRBV7-8, the J call TRBJ1-5; the D gene is possibly TRBD1 (6 bases). The germline V gene encodes CDR1 SGHVS and CDR2 FQNEAQ. V was clipped by 1 base and J by 6 bases, with 19 bases between them. CDR3 length: 17 amino acids. The CDR3 spells CASSLGGRLAGAQPQHF. The CDR3, as DNA: TGTGCCAGCAGCTTAGGGGGAAGACTTGCAGGGGCTCAGCCCCAGCATTTT. Together with reference TRBV7-8 and TRBJ1-5, the CDR3 gives the full variable domain: GAGVSQSPRYKVAKRGQDVALRCDPISGHVSLFWYQQALGQGPEFLTYFQNEAQLDKSGLPSDRFFAERPEGSVSTLKIQRTQQEDSAVYLCASSLGGRLAGAQPQHFGDGTRLSIL.